This TCR beta chain was captured by sequencing in a study of preoperative IRX-2 immunotherapy in early breast cancer (dated by TCRdb to the late 2010s). According to the study, the label for this sample's treatment or condition signals: preoperative locoregional IRX-2 cytokine immunotherapy. The samples were obtained from a phase Ib study that tested preoperative, locoregional IRX-2 cytokine immunotherapy designed to prime immune responses. Donors were patients with early-stage breast cancer who received IRX-2 before surgery. Library prep was done by the immunoSEQ multiplex PCR assay. Not all clones reach the TCRdb copy of this immuneACCESS table, which keeps in-frame sequences only. Checked studies attribute under half of the gap to unresolved V genes and leave the rest unexplained. This sample lists around 95,000 clones; 80% to 90% were detected once. The ten biggest clones cover 2% to 2.5% of the sample.

Remarks on this clone: Its antigen remains undetermined. Per-nucleotide qualities are absent, and no much larger clonotype sits a single base away.

CDR1 KGHSH and CDR2 LQKENI are derived from the germline V gene. Its CDR3 holds 13 amino acids, cysteine through phenylalanine. Of all the DNA, just the CDR3 is kept, 39 bases in frame from base 1. A distance of 8 bases separates the germline ends of V and J, which lose 2 bases and 4 bases respectively. The source material was tumor tissue, sampled after IRX-2 immunotherapy. This clonotype was sampled from a human donor with breast cancer. Recombination connected TRBV18 to TRBJ1-2; the D gene lacks a confident call. The DNA sequence reads TGTGCCAGCTCACCAATCGAGGTCTATGGCTACACCTTC. Its translation reads: CASSPIEVYGYTF.